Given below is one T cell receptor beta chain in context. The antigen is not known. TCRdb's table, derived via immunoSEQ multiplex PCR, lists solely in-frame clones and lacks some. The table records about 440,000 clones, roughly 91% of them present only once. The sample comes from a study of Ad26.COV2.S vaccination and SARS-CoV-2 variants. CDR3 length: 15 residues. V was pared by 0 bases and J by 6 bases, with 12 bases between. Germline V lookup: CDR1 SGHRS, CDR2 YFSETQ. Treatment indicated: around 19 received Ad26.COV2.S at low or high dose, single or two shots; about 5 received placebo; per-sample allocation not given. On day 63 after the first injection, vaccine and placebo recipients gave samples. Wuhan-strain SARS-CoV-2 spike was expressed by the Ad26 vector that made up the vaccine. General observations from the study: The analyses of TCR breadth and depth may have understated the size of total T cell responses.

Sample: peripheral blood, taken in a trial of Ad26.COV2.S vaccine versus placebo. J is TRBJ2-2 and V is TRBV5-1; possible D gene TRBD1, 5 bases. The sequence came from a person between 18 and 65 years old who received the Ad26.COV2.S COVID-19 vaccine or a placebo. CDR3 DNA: TGCGCCAGCAGCTTGGCCCAGGGCGTCGCCGGGGAGCTGTTTTTT. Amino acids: CASSLAQGVAGELFF.